This is a list of T cell receptor beta chains from one sample in a study of T-cell reconstitution after alpha-beta-depleted transplantation in children. Each CDR3 protein gets one entry after TCRdb re-called the PCR reads with MiXCR. The table includes nearly 200,000 distinct CDR3 sequences, 5.5% to 7% detected once. The specimen was PBMCs, collected before TCRalphabeta/CD19-depleted stem cell transplant. The receptors shown here come from a girl less than two years old with combined immunodeficiency, due to receive a stem cell transplant. CDR3s include the opening cysteine and the closing phenylalanine or tryptophan. Each record gives: D gene, V gene, J gene, clone size, CDR3 protein, CDR3 DNA. The D gene is left open where the match is weak. Some rows mark clone size as missing; the rest say once, few, many or name a class of expanded clone.

>NA|TRBV11-1|TRBJ2-3|many
CASSTPADSQIRRTDTQYF
TGTGCCAGCAGCACGCCGGCCGACTCACAGATACGCAGGACAGATACGCAGTATTTT
>NA|TRBV20-1|TRBJ2-7|few
CSARDSVGHSSSYEQYF
TGCAGTGCTAGAGATTCGGTTGGACATTCGAGCTCCTACGAGCAGTACTTC
>NA|TRBV7-6|TRBJ2-1|many
CASSLAWQGNEQFF
TGTGCCAGCAGCTTAGCGTGGCAGGGCAATGAGCAGTTCTTC
>TRBD2|TRBV10-3|TRBJ2-1|many
CAISENAGAYNEQFF
TGTGCCATCAGTGAGAACGCGGGAGCCTACAATGAGCAGTTCTTC
>NA|TRBV4-2|TRBJ2-3|many
CASSRRHVGRSYTDTQYF
TGTGCCAGCAGCCGTCGGCATGTGGGACGGAGTTACACAGATACGCAGTATTTT
>TRBD2|TRBV5-1|TRBJ2-1|many
CASSLLAGGDDNEQFF
TGCGCCAGCAGCCTACTAGCGGGGGGGGACGACAATGAGCAGTTCTTC
>TRBD1|TRBV28|TRBJ1-2|few
CASRNRGLANYGYTF
TGTGCCAGCAGAAACAGGGGGCTAGCTAACTATGGCTACACCTTC
>NA|TRBV20-1|TRBJ2-7|many
CSALRDSYEQYF
TGCAGTGCTCTCAGGGATTCCTACGAGCAGTACTTC
>NA|TRBV20-1|TRBJ2-1|many
CSARDWRGGDEQFF
TGCAGTGCTAGAGATTGGAGAGGGGGGGATGAGCAGTTCTTC
>NA|TRBV13|TRBJ2-3|many
CASSFYRIADTQYF
TGTGCCAGCAGCTTTTACAGGATAGCAGATACGCAGTATTTT
>TRBD1|TRBV18|TRBJ1-5|many
CASSPTGQNQPQHF
TGTGCCAGCTCACCTACGGGACAGAATCAGCCCCAGCATTTT
>NA|TRBV9|TRBJ2-3|many
CASSYGGITDTQYF
TGTGCCAGCAGCTACGGTGGAATCACAGATACGCAGTATTTT
>NA|TRBV20-1|TRBJ2-3|many
CSARDSTSTDTQYF
TGCAGTGCTAGGGACAGCACTAGCACAGATACGCAGTATTTT
>NA|TRBV20-1|TRBJ2-3|many
CSAPTRDLNTDTQYF
TGCAGTGCTCCAACAAGGGACCTAAACACAGATACGCAGTATTTT
>TRBD2|TRBV20-1|TRBJ2-1|few
CSAREAGVNEQFF
TGCAGTGCTAGAGAGGCGGGGGTCAATGAGCAGTTCTTC
>NA|TRBV4-1|TRBJ2-1|many
CASSQYFGLTRYNEQFF
TGCGCCAGCAGCCAGTATTTCGGGCTCACGAGATACAATGAGCAGTTCTTC
>NA|TRBV25-1|TRBJ2-7|NA
CASSELPTGTGSSYEQYF
TGTGCCAGCAGTGAACTCCCGACCGGGACGGGGAGCTCCTACGAGCAGTACTTC
>NA|TRBV12-3/TRBV12-4|TRBJ1-1|many
CASSRLLRTVTNTEAFF
TGTGCCAGCAGTCGCTTATTGAGAACAGTAACCAACACTGAAGCTTTCTTT
>NA|TRBV29-1|TRBJ2-7|many
CSVRPYVGSYEQYF
TGCAGCGTTAGACCCTATGTCGGCTCCTACGAGCAGTACTTC
>TRBD2|TRBV4-3|TRBJ2-1|few
CASSQDRASGSYNEQFF
TGCGCCAGCAGCCAAGATCGGGCTAGCGGGAGTTACAATGAGCAGTTCTTC
>NA|TRBV9|TRBJ1-2|many
CASASGPNYGYTF
TGTGCCAGTGCCTCCGGTCCTAACTATGGCTACACCTTC
>NA|TRBV12-3/TRBV12-4|TRBJ2-1|many
CASTPGRDEQFF
TGTGCCAGCACCCCCGGACGGGATGAGCAGTTCTTC
>NA|TRBV5-1|TRBJ1-1|many
CASKLTGLLNTEAFF
TGCGCCAGCAAACTAACGGGACTGTTGAACACTGAAGCTTTCTTT
>NA|TRBV6-5|TRBJ2-2|many
CASQSDRKGGELFF
TGTGCCAGCCAGAGTGACAGAAAGGGCGGGGAGCTGTTTTTT
>TRBD2|TRBV7-2|TRBJ2-7|many
CASSLVRASGSHEQYF
TGTGCCAGCAGCTTAGTACGGGCTAGCGGGAGCCACGAGCAGTACTTC
>NA|TRBV29-1|TRBJ2-7|many
CSVGGLQEQYF
TGCAGCGTTGGAGGTCTGCAAGAGCAGTACTTC
>NA|TRBV4-3|TRBJ2-1|many
CASSHPGHEQFF
TGCGCCAGCAGCCACCCAGGACATGAGCAGTTCTTC
>TRBD2|TRBV7-2|TRBJ2-7|many
CASSLVPSGSSYEQYF
TGTGCCAGCAGCTTAGTCCCAAGCGGGAGCTCCTACGAGCAGTACTTC
>TRBD2|TRBV20-1|TRBJ2-5|many
CSARDRGDPTTQETQYF
TGCAGTGCTAGAGATCGGGGGGACCCTACGACCCAAGAGACCCAGTACTTC
>NA|TRBV15|TRBJ1-5|many
CATSASPSSQPQHF
TGTGCCACCAGCGCCAGCCCTAGCAGTCAGCCCCAGCATTTT
>TRBD2|TRBV7-9|TRBJ2-7|NA
CASSLVGGGAYEQYF
TGTGCCAGCAGCTTAGTTGGCGGGGGGGCCTACGAGCAGTACTTC
>NA|TRBV9|TRBJ2-5|many
CASSGQGPETQYF
TGTGCCAGCAGCGGCCAGGGGCCAGAGACCCAGTACTTC
>TRBD2|TRBV6-1|TRBJ2-7|many
CASRKTSGRRVYEQYF
TGTGCCAGCAGGAAGACTAGCGGGAGAAGGGTGTACGAGCAGTACTTC
>NA|TRBV7-2|TRBJ1-5|many
CASSSYSSVHQPQHF
TGTGCCAGCAGCTCATACAGTTCCGTACATCAGCCCCAGCATTTT
>NA|TRBV7-2|TRBJ1-3|many
CASSLVLWQFSGNTIYF
TGTGCCAGCAGCTTAGTACTGTGGCAGTTCTCTGGAAACACCATATATTTT
>NA|TRBV29-1|TRBJ1-3|many
CSVRQDPVSAGNTIYF
TGCAGCGTTCGACAGGACCCAGTTTCGGCTGGAAACACCATATATTTT
>NA|TRBV28|TRBJ2-7|NA
CASSLPDSLYEQYF
TGTGCCAGCAGTTTACCGGACTCCCTCTACGAGCAGTACTTC
>TRBD2|TRBV5-5|TRBJ2-1|many
CASSLALAGYNEQFF
TGTGCCAGCAGCTTGGCGCTAGCGGGGTACAATGAGCAGTTCTTC
>NA|TRBV24-1|TRBJ2-3|many
CATREQGTDTQYF
TGTGCCACCAGGGAACAGGGCACAGATACGCAGTATTTT
>TRBD2|TRBV28|TRBJ2-4|many
CASSSLAGLAKNIQYF
TGTGCCAGCAGTTCACTAGCGGGACTAGCCAAAAACATTCAGTACTTC
>TRBD1|TRBV12-3/TRBV12-4|TRBJ1-2|many
CASSLGQGGDGYTF
TGTGCCAGCAGTTTGGGACAGGGAGGCGATGGCTACACCTTC
>NA|TRBV6-2/TRBV6-3|TRBJ1-1|many
CASSYGTSWGTEAFF
TGTGCCAGCAGTTACGGGACTTCGTGGGGCACTGAAGCTTTCTTT
>NA|TRBV9|TRBJ2-1|NA
CASSKDNSNEQFF
TGTGCCAGCAGCAAGGACAACAGTAACGAGCAGTTCTTC
>TRBD1|TRBV12-3/TRBV12-4|TRBJ1-1|NA
CASSLVPRGDTEAFF
TGTGCCAGCAGTTTAGTACCCAGGGGGGACACTGAAGCTTTCTTT
>NA|TRBV12-3/TRBV12-4|TRBJ1-3|many
CASSFYAGGNTIYF
TGTGCCAGCAGCTTCTATGCGGGAGGAAACACCATATATTTT
>NA|TRBV2|TRBJ1-6|many
CASTQIWGNSPLHF
TGTGCCAGCACCCAAATATGGGGTAATTCACCCCTCCACTTT